Listed below are T cell receptor beta chains from one sample, sequenced in a study of CD4 T cells in relation to SARS-CoV-2 and coronaviruses. Which antigens these TCRs recognize remains unknown. Only in-frame clones appear in the TCRdb table, and some are missing; sequencing was by immunoSEQ multiplex PCR. Seen here are roughly 17,000 clones, 60% to 85% observed once, and the top ten hold about a sixth. The sample was CD4+ T cells from PBMCs, cultured in vitro. Source of these receptors: a human donor in good health. CDR3s leave out the opening cysteine and the closing phenylalanine or tryptophan. Fields, in order: V gene, J gene, CDR3 protein.

TRBV4-1,TRBJ1-1,ASSSGLAARIEAF
TRBV3-1/TRBV3-2,TRBJ1-6,ASSQGRSSPLH
TRBV6-6,TRBJ2-3,ASSRLAGGGGGTDTQY
TRBV10-1,TRBJ2-6,ASAGGSGANVLT
TRBV19,TRBJ2-3,ASSMNSGVEGTDTQY
TRBV5-1,TRBJ2-3,ASSPGHGRGTDTQY
TRBV7-9,TRBJ1-4,ASSDNVGEKLF
TRBV21-1,TRBJ2-2,ASSKPQARGSATGELF
TRBV7-2,TRBJ2-7,ASSLGFLYEQY
TRBV28,TRBJ1-2,ASGLGEANGYT
TRBV5-8,TRBJ2-6,ASSFRGANVLT
TRBV5-1,TRBJ2-3,ASRTSGSADTQY
TRBV7-3,TRBJ2-2,ASSFGNTGELF
TRBV5-6,TRBJ1-2,ASSLAGLGGYT
TRBV5-1,TRBJ2-3,ASSVGLAGRLTDTQY
TRBV3-1/TRBV3-2,TRBJ1-2,ASSQDTGPTYGYT
TRBV30,TRBJ2-2,AWGGTSGRPVGELF
TRBV19,TRBJ1-5,ASSMTVNSNQPQH
TRBV5-1,TRBJ2-1,ASSASLLAGGGYNEQF
TRBV19,TRBJ2-1,ASSIDSGGTYNEQF
TRBV7-2,TRBJ2-7,ASSLGPASYGSYEQY